In this sample, the clone carrying this TCR beta chain turned up many times. Time point: newly diagnosed GD, antithyroid drugs for less than 3 months. RNA isolated from PBMCs was used to make the TCR library. This entry belongs to a study of regulatory T cells in long-lasting Graves disease. Through Arm-PCR of CDR3 regions and iRepertoire HTBI primers, TCR beta libraries were built. TCRdb re-called the multiplex PCR reads with MiXCR, one entry per CDR3 protein. The table includes a few hundred thousand distinct CDR3 sequences, roughly 21% detected once. This CDR3 has 13 residues. Deletions cut 5 bases from V and 2 bases from J, with 9 bases between. Germline CDR1 is LGHDT and CDR2 is YNNKEL (reference sequence).

This chain links TRBV3-1 with TRBJ2-5; D may be TRBD2 (5 bases). The sample was peripheral blood mononuclear cells (PBMCs), taken at new diagnosis, from a patient treated with antithyroid drugs. The receptor was isolated from a female donor with Graves disease. DNA for the CDR3: TGTGCCAGCAGCACCCGGGAACAAGAGACCCAGTACTTC. Its translation: CASSTREQETQYF.